This T cell receptor beta chain was identified in a study of T-cell memory formation after mild COVID-19. TCRdb analysed the 5' RACE reads with MiXCR anew, one entry per CDR3 protein. The repertoire holds fewer than 350,000 distinct CDR3 sequences, with around 15% as singletons. Unmatched junction bases numbered 5, after V lost 5 bases and J lost 4 bases. The CDR3 consists of 14 residues. In germline, CDR1 is SEHNR, CDR2 FQNEAQ (reference sequence). This clonotype showed up just a few times. What was sequenced was PBMCs or a T cell subset sorted from them (not recorded which). The sequence was collected from a man between 18 and 35 years old who had mild COVID-19 (a few samples of this study predate the infection). Cell type and time point are not known. This chain connects TRBV7-9 to TRBJ1-2, with 9 bases identical to TRBD1. In DNA, the CDR3 is TGTGCCAGCAGCCAGAGGGACAGGGCCTATGGCTACACCTTC. It encodes CASSQRDRAYGYTF.